The entry below gives a single T cell receptor beta chain sequence along with its context. Its specificity is not known. One end of the junction does not line up with germline, which may come from a read error. The sample belongs to a study of vaccination and CD4 T cells after COVID-19. Sequence data for DNA of cultured CD4+ T cells were generated by the Oncomine TCR Beta short-read assay. MiXCR, run by TCRdb on the PCR reads, gives a single entry per CDR3 protein. The table has about 6,900 distinct CDR3 sequences, around 48% seen once; the top ten hold roughly 30%. Treatment described: roughly 10-day PBMC culture with coronavirus spike peptide pools or control peptides (ViraFEST assay). CD4+ T-cell collection from the unexposed donor predated the COVID-19 pandemic (2011-2018). This CDR3 has 14 amino acids. Germline V CDR1 and CDR2: MNHEY, SVGEGT.

The sequenced material came from CD4+ T cells from blood, cultured in vitro. The receptor was isolated from a human donor in good health. This sequence joins TRBV6-2 or TRBV6-3 and TRBJ1-1, with D perhaps matching TRBD1 (6 bases). CDR3 amino acids: CVSRIGGAATEAFF. The CDR3 nucleotides are TGTGTCAGCAGGATCGGGGGGGCTGCCACTGAAGCTTTCTTT.